This TCR beta chain was sequenced in a study of T-cell memory formation after mild COVID-19. This clonotype was observed a handful of times. Its specificity is unknown. Study-wide results and caveats: Within pre-infection memory, some responding clones were found, suggesting cross-reactive memory joined. Clones shrinking from day 15 to 85 showed even CD4/CD8 mixes; later expanders tilted CD4+.

5'RACE, which relied on constant-segment primers, yielded TCR alpha and TCR beta cDNA libraries carrying sample barcodes and UMIs. TCRdb reanalysed the 5' RACE reads using MiXCR and keeps one entry per CDR3 protein. The sample records a few hundred thousand distinct CDR3 sequences, around 15% being singletons. The length of the CDR3 is 18 residues. The sequence was collected from a man between 18 and 35 years old who had mild COVID-19 (a few samples of this study predate the infection). Cell type and time point are not known. The rearrangement uses TRBV21-1 and TRBJ1-1; the table's D call of TRBD1 was not tested on the DNA. TRBV21-1 is described as a pseudogene. Material: PBMCs or a T cell subset sorted from them (not recorded which). The CDR3 reads CASSKTGQARPTNTEAFF. CDR3 bases: TGTGCCAGCAGCAAGACCGGACAGGCCAGACCGACGAACACTGAAGCTTTCTTT.